This T cell receptor beta chain came from a study of CD8 T cells in Susac syndrome. Study-wide findings and caveats: Individuals included in the TCR sequencing and HLA analysis were acknowledged by the study to be relatively few in number.

RNA totalling 0.5 to 1 ug underwent reverse transcription with random hexamers. Coverage of TCR beta CDR3 amplification by immunoSEQ multiplex PCR extended to 54 Vbeta and 13 Jbeta. TCRdb reprocessed the immunoSEQ multiplex PCR reads with MiXCR, giving one entry per CDR3 protein. The sample records around 280,000 distinct CDR3 sequences, 92% being singletons. Sequencing of TCR beta was carried out in blood CD8+ and CD4+ T cells. Worth noting for this clonotype: No antigen is known for it.

The sequence came from a human donor with multiple sclerosis. Specimen: CD4+ T cells from PBMCs.

The CDR3 nucleotides are TGTGCCAGCAGCGCCGGGACCCTGAGGGAGACCCAGTACTTC. Its translation is CASSAGTLRETQYF. This chain links TRBV4-2 with TRBJ2-5; D possibly uses TRBD1 or TRBD2 (5 bases each). The germline gives CDR1 LGHNA, CDR2 YNFKEQ. The V and J ends lost 5 bases and 5 bases respectively, with 15 bases between them. This CDR3 spans 14 amino acids.